This T cell receptor (beta chain) was documented in a study of blood T cell repertoires in COVID-19. Study overall: Researchers got acute and convalescent COVID-19 samples from the United States, Italy and Spain. The cDNA or gDNA used as material had been derived from T cells, B-cell-depleted T cells, or PBMCs.

Method: immunoSEQ multiplex PCR; TCRdb's copy keeps in-frame clones and lacks some. This sample has 110,000 or so clones, with 75% to 90% found just once. CDR3 size: 17 residues. The junction had 15 bases not matched to a gene; V was cut back by 5 bases and J by 5 bases. The germline gives CDR1 SGHTA, CDR2 FQGNSA. This clone was seen more than once but under ten times. The chain carries TRBV7-2 and TRBJ1-2, with TRBD1 matching 9 bases. The TCR originated in a woman aged 55 to 70 with COVID-19, enrolled during active disease. Input material: peripheral blood. The CDR3 DNA sequence: TGTGCCAGCAGCCCGCGAATCCCCCGGACAGGGGTTTATGGCTACACCTTC. It yields the protein CASSPRIPRTGVYGYTF. Based on the CDR3 plus reference TRBV7-2 and TRBJ1-2, the full variable domain is GAGVSQSPSNKVTEKGKDVELRCDPISGHTALYWYRQSLGQGLEFLIYFQGNSAPDKSGLPSDRFSAERTGGSVSTLTIQRTQQEDSAVYLCASSPRIPRTGVYGYTFGSGTRLTVV.